The 17 T cell receptor beta chains presented below share a single source sample, sequenced in a study of cytomegalovirus exposure and HLA in healthy donors. The PCR ran on 60 Vbeta and 13 Jbeta primers. Method: immunoSEQ multiplex PCR; TCRdb's copy keeps in-frame clones and lacks some. The table shows about 98,000 clones, with 60% to 85% occurring only once. Material for sequencing was PBMCs. The receptors derive from a man in his fifties or sixties in good health and CMV-seropositive.

This clone has only a few counts. The genes are TRBV10-1 and TRBJ2-7; 12 positions agree with TRBD2. The CDR3 contains 15 residues. V gave up 2 bases and J gave up 2 bases; unmatched junction bases: 1. The germline CDR1 and CDR2 sequences are WNHNN and SYGVQD (reference sequence). The CDR3 sequence: CASSEGLAGPYEQYF. Written as DNA, the CDR3 is TGCGCCAGCAGTGAGGGACTAGCGGGGCCCTACGAGCAGTACTTC.

The chain carries TRBV5-4 and TRBJ1-2; D is ambiguous. CDR3 length: 17 residues. The V gene lost 0 bases and the J gene lost 1 base, with 16 bases spanning the gap. The germline gives CDR1 SGHNT, CDR2 YYREEE (reference sequence). CDR3 nucleotides: TGTGCCAGCAGCTTGGCAATTAGGAGGAAGGGTAACTATGGCTACACCTTC. It is translated as CASSLAIRRKGNYGYTF.

The chain employs TRBV7-2 and TRBJ2-2; weak D call: TRBD2 (5 bases). Germline-derived CDR1 and CDR2 are SGHTA and FQGNSA. The CDR3 loop spans 15 amino acids. Trimming pared 5 bases from V and 4 bases from J, leaving 14 bases between. The CDR3 DNA reads as TGTGCCAGCAGCCGCACTTCCGGACTCACCGGGGAGCTGTTTTTT. It codes for CASSRTSGLTGELFF.

The genes are TRBV7-6 and TRBJ2-6, with D possibly being TRBD2 (6 bases). CDR3 length: 19 residues. V dropped 0 bases and J dropped 4 bases, with 19 bases sitting between them. Germline V gene lookup returns CDR1 SGHVS and CDR2 FNYEAQ. This chain's CDR3 is CASSLAAGPGGPGANVLTF. The CDR3 DNA reads TGTGCCAGCAGCTTAGCTGCTGGTCCCGGAGGGCCCGGGGCCAACGTCCTGACTTTC.

The chain uses TRBV7-9 and TRBJ2-7, with D possibly being TRBD2 (5 bases). This CDR3 is 14 amino acids long. Germline CDR1 is SEHNR and CDR2 is FQNEAQ (reference sequence). Trimming pared 1 base from V and 2 bases from J, leaving 9 bases between. DNA of the CDR3: TGTGCCAGCAGCTTAGTAGCGAATGCCTACGAGCAGTACTTC. It translates to CASSLVANAYEQYF.

The CDR3 reads CASSRQGSTGELFF. The CDR3 DNA sequence: TGTGCCAGCAGTAGACAGGGGAGCACCGGGGAGCTGTTTTTT. The genes are TRBV6-6 and TRBJ2-2; TRBD1 matches 8 bases. Per the germline V gene, CDR1 is MNHNY and CDR2 is SVGAGI (reference sequence). The CDR3 runs to 14 residues. V lost 5 bases to trimming and J lost 4 bases; unmatched junction nucleotides: 3.

This clone was observed once. V usage is TRBV6-1 and J usage is TRBJ1-4; D perhaps matches TRBD1 (5 bases). In germline, CDR1 is MNHNS, CDR2 SASEGT. The CDR3 spans 15 residues. Trimming took off 2 bases at V and 0 bases at J, with 7 bases between the two ends. CDR3: CASSETRATNEKLFF. DNA for the CDR3: TGTGCCAGCAGTGAAACCAGGGCAACTAATGAAAAACTGTTTTTT.

The chain combines TRBV9 with TRBJ2-7; 10 nucleotides align to TRBD1. Trimming cost V 5 bases and J 8 bases; bases outside gene matches: 7. CDR3 size: 13 residues. Germline V gene sequence: CDR1 SGDLS, CDR2 YYNGEE. The CDR3 DNA is TGTGCCAGCAGTCACCCGACAGGGGGCAAGCAGTACTTC. As protein: CASSHPTGGKQYF.

The chain employs TRBV5-1 and TRBJ1-3, with D maybe TRBD1 (6 bases). This CDR3 is 15 amino acids long. CDR1 and CDR2 (germline): SGHRS, YFSETQ. V was trimmed by 1 base and J by 2 bases, leaving 10 bases between them. For the CDR3, the DNA is TGCGCCAGCAGCTTGACCGCAGGGGCTGGAAACACCATATATTTT. Residues: CASSLTAGAGNTIYF.

This clone appeared once. The chain couples TRBV29-1 to TRBJ2-5; tentative D call: TRBD2 (6 bases). CDR1 is SQVTM and CDR2 is ANQGSEA in the germline V gene. V was shortened by 7 bases and J by 3 bases, with 12 bases between the two germline ends. The CDR3 spans 12 residues. The DNA of the CDR3 is TGCAGCGCTGGACTATTAGAAGAGACCCAGTACTTC. This gives the protein CSAGLLEETQYF.

The gene calls are TRBV19 and TRBJ1-4, with unresolved D. Germline CDR1 is LNHDA and CDR2 is SQIVND (reference sequence). The V end lost 5 bases, the J end lost 3 bases, and 4 bases lay between the germline ends. This CDR3 contains 12 residues. The CDR3, as DNA: TGTGCCAGTAGTGGAGCTAATGAAAAACTGTTTTTT. This gives the protein CASSGANEKLFF.

The chain has TRBV19 and TRBJ2-1, with TRBD2 matching over 8 bases. V trimming: 7 bases; J trimming: 5 bases; junction bases outside the gene matches: 16. Germline V gene sequence: CDR1 LNHDA, CDR2 SQIVND (reference sequence). The CDR3 covers 17 residues. The CDR3 is CASTRVGGGIRNNEQFF. The CDR3 bases are TGTGCCAGTACAAGGGTCGGGGGGGGTATTCGGAACAATGAGCAGTTCTTC.

The gene calls are TRBV7-6 and TRBJ1-1, with D possibly being TRBD1 (6 bases). Germline V gives CDR1 SGHVS, CDR2 FNYEAQ. This CDR3 is built from 14 residues. V shed 4 bases and J shed 3 bases, with 12 bases lying between them. CDR3 sequence reads: CASSSDRTYTEAFF. In DNA form, the CDR3 reads TGTGCCAGCAGCTCGGACAGAACCTACACTGAAGCTTTCTTT.

The V call is TRBV5-1, the J call TRBJ2-5; 7 bases fit TRBD1. Germline values: CDR1 SGHRS, CDR2 YFSETQ. CDR3 length: 16 residues. Germline trimming cut 0 bases from V and 2 bases from J; bases unmatched to any gene: 7. This CDR3 is CASSLGQGIGQETQYF. The CDR3 nucleotides are TGCGCCAGCAGCTTGGGACAGGGAATAGGGCAAGAGACCCAGTACTTC.

This clone was seen a handful of times. The chain employs TRBV15 and TRBJ2-1; tentative D call: TRBD1 (5 bases). This CDR3 contains 12 residues. The V and J ends lost 3 bases and 7 bases respectively, with 7 bases between them. Germline values: CDR1 LNHNV, CDR2 YYDKDF (reference sequence). For the CDR3, the DNA is TGTGCCACCAGCAGGGGGCCGAATGAGCAGTTCTTC. It is translated as CATSRGPNEQFF.

The chain combines TRBV27 with TRBJ2-7; 7 positions match TRBD1. Trimming at V came to 0 bases and at J to 6 bases, leaving 5 bases not matched to a gene. The CDR3 is 14 residues long. The germline V gene has CDR1 MNHEY and CDR2 SMNVEV (reference sequence). This CDR3 is CASSLSSAGGEQYF. CDR3 bases: TGTGCCAGCAGTTTATCTTCGGCAGGGGGCGAGCAGTACTTC.

CDR3 nucleotide sequence: TGTGCCAGCTCACCAGTGAGCGGGGGGGCGTACGAGCAGTACTTC. The encoded protein is CASSPVSGGAYEQYF. The chain uses TRBV18 and TRBJ2-7; the match to TRBD2 covers 10 bases. The CDR3 length is 15 residues. The trim removed 2 bases at V and 4 bases at J, leaving 5 bases unmatched. Germline-derived CDR1 and CDR2 are KGHSH and LQKENI.